This entry is about one TCR beta chain. The data were obtained in a study of blood T cell repertoires in COVID-19. Turning to the study itself: Acute-phase and convalescent COVID-19 samples originated in the United States, Italy and Spain. T cells, B-cell-depleted T cells, or PBMCs supplied cDNA or gDNA.

Original processing notes: The assay estimated nucleated cells by amplifying reference gene primers. The method was immunoSEQ multiplex PCR; TCRdb's version includes in-frame clones alone and lacks a portion of them. The DNA gave D and trimming, while V, J and clone size come from that table. The profile shows about 180,000 clones, roughly 80% of them singletons. There are 13 residues in the CDR3. From germline, CDR1 is SGHNT and CDR2 YENEEA. Trimming took off 2 bases at V and 2 bases at J, with 6 bases between the two ends. Input material: peripheral blood. The source of this sequence is a human donor in a cohort sampled during active COVID-19. The chain carries TRBV11-3 and TRBJ1-1; D is undetermined. CDR3 in amino acids: CASSLNINTEAFF. The CDR3 nucleotides are TGTGCCAGCAGCTTAAATATCAACACTGAAGCTTTCTTT. Full variable domain (outside the CDR3, taken from reference TRBV11-3 and TRBJ1-1): EAGVVQSPRYKIIEKKQPVAFWCNPISGHNTLYWYLQNLGQGPELLIRYENEEAVDDSQLPKDRFSAERLKGVDSTLKIQPAELGDSAVYLCASSLNINTEAFFGQGTRLTVV.